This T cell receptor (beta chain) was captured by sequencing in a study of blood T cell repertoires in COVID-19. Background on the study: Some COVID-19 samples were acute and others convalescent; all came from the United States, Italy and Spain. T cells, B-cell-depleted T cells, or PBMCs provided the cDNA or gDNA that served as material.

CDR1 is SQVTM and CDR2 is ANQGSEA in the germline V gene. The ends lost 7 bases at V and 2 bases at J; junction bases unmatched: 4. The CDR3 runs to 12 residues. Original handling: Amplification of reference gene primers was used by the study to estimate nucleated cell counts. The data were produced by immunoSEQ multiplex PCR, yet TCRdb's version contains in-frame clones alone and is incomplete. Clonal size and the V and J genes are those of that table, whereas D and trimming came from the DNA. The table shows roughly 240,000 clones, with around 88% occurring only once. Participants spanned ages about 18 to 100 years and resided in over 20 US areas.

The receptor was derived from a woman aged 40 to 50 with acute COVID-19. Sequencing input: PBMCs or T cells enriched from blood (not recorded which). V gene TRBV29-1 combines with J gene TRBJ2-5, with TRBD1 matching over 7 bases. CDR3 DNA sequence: TGCAGCGCTAGGACAGGACAAGAGACCCAGTACTTC. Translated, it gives CSARTGQETQYF.